This T cell receptor (beta chain) is from a study of blood T cells in healthy people across ages. General observations from the study: Older individuals had lower TCR beta diversity per million T cells (the decline was roughly linear). Higher diversity and more naive CD4+ cells were features of long-lived donors, compared to aged donors.

The second PCR ran about 6 to 11 cycles with a sample-barcoded 5' primer and J-beta primers. All samples yielded 2.5 million or more CDR3-containing paired-end reads. TCRdb independently ran MiXCR on the 5' RACE reads; one entry per CDR3 protein. The repertoire has hundreds of thousands of distinct CDR3 sequences, about 21% of them found once; the top ten carry 3% to 4%. The CDR3 consists of 16 residues. The germline gives CDR1 SGDLS, CDR2 YYNGEE. The V end was cut by 0 bases, the J end by 0 bases, with 12 bases between. Per sample, at least 6 micrograms of total RNA were extracted. This clonotype came up a few times. What it recognizes is unknown.

The TCR sequence derives from a man between 65 and 79 years old in good health. V usage is TRBV9 and J usage is TRBJ1-1; maybe TRBD1 (5 bases). Sequenced input: blood. CDR3 loop: CASSVGATDMNTEAFF. In DNA form, the CDR3 reads TGTGCCAGCAGCGTAGGGGCGACAGACATGAACACTGAAGCTTTCTTT. Supplemented by reference TRBV9 and TRBJ1-1, the full variable domain reads DSGVTQTPKHLITATGQRVTLRCSPRSGDLSVYWYQQSLDQGLQFLIQYYNGEERAKGNILERFSAQQFPDLHSELNLSSLELGDSALYFCASSVGATDMNTEAFFGQGTRLTVV.